Following are 15 T cell receptor beta chains from one sample sequenced in a study of identical twins. TCRdb reprocessed the 5' RACE reads via MiXCR and lists one record per CDR3 protein. This table has hundreds of thousands of distinct CDR3 sequences, 6.1% appearing once. The sequenced sample consisted of naive T cells sorted from blood. All receptors come from a man aged 18 to 35 in good health.

This clonotype was seen many times. The chain joins TRBV6-2 or TRBV6-3 to TRBJ2-1; no definite D call. CDR1 and CDR2 from the germline V gene are MNHEY and SVGEGT. The V end lost 2 bases, the J end lost 0 bases, and 5 bases lay between the germline ends. The CDR3 is 14 amino acids. The CDR3 DNA reads as TGTGCCAGCAGTTACGGTAGCTCCTACAATGAGCAGTTCTTC. It specifies CASSYGSSYNEQFF.

This clonotype has a handful of counts. The chain couples TRBV29-1 to TRBJ2-3, with TRBD2 as a possible D gene (6 bases). From germline, CDR1 is SQVTM and CDR2 ANQGSEA. Trimming cost V 0 bases and J 0 bases, with 19 bases left between them. The CDR3 has 18 residues. CDR3 DNA: TGCAGCGTTGAAGATAGAGGCGGGAACTTACCTAGCACAGATACGCAGTATTTT. Amino acid sequence: CSVEDRGGNLPSTDTQYF.

This clonotype was picked up many times. The gene calls are TRBV20-1 and TRBJ2-2; 9 bases line up with TRBD2. The J segment lost 9 bases and the V segment lost 3 bases, leaving 5 bases of the junction unmatched. This CDR3 is built from 13 residues. Germline loops: CDR1 DFQATT, CDR2 SNEGSKA (reference sequence). The CDR3 sequence: CSASVSGSRELFF. The CDR3 coding sequence is TGCAGTGCTAGTGTTAGCGGGAGCAGGGAGCTGTTTTTT.

This clonotype has ten or more counts. This chain joins TRBV12-3 or TRBV12-4 and TRBJ2-7; TRBD1 might be the D (5 bases). CDR3 size: 15 residues. The V end was cut by 6 bases, the J end by 3 bases, with 18 bases between. As DNA, the CDR3 is TGTGCCAGCAGAGACGACAGAAGTAACAACTACGAGCAGTACTTC. Translated, it gives CASRDDRSNNYEQYF.

This clonotype was detected a few times. Here the CDR3 reads CASSPGLAGSNKQYF. The DNA for the CDR3 is TGTGCCAGCTCACCAGGACTAGCGGGAAGTAATAAGCAGTACTTC. The chain uses TRBV18 and TRBJ2-7, with 12 bases matching TRBD2. J lost 8 bases, V lost 2 bases, and 7 bases had no gene match. The germline CDR1 and CDR2 sequences are KGHSH and LQKENI. This CDR3 has 15 amino acids.

This clonotype was seen many times. The J gene is TRBJ2-2, the V gene TRBV25-1, with unresolved D. Trimming removed 9 bases at V and 5 bases at J, with 10 bases between. CDR3 length equals 12 residues. Germline V gives CDR1 MGHDK, CDR2 SYGVNS. CDR3 in amino acids: CASNVGTGELFF. The CDR3 DNA reads as TGTGCCAGTAATGTTGGAACCGGGGAGCTGTTTTTT.

This clonotype has just a few counts. V is TRBV7-2 and J is TRBJ2-7, with 8 bases that match TRBD2. This CDR3 contains 15 residues. V lost 2 bases to trimming and J lost 5 bases; unmatched junction nucleotides: 8. Germline CDR1 reads SGHTA; CDR2 reads FQGNSA. CDR3 residues: CASSLTGLVSHEQYF. The CDR3 DNA is TGTGCCAGCAGCTTAACGGGACTAGTTTCCCACGAGCAGTACTTC.

This clonotype has only a few counts. V is TRBV12-3 or TRBV12-4 and J is TRBJ2-7, with 7 bases that match TRBD2. The V and J ends lost 8 bases and 4 bases, in that order; junction bases with no gene match: 11. This CDR3 is 14 amino acids long. DNA for the CDR3: TGTGCCAGCTCCATGGGACCCGGGAGGTACGAGCAGTACTTC. It yields the protein CASSMGPGRYEQYF.

This clonotype was observed many times. For the CDR3, the DNA is TGTGCCACCAGCAGGGGCACAGATACGCAGTATTTT. Translated, it gives CATSRGTDTQYF. This chain links TRBV15 with TRBJ2-3; the D is unclear. Germline V CDR1 and CDR2: LNHNV, YYDKDF (reference sequence). The CDR3 has 12 amino acids. The V end lost 3 bases, the J end lost 1 base, and 2 bases lay between the germline ends.

This clonotype was found many times. J is TRBJ2-1 and V is TRBV12-3 or TRBV12-4; D unresolved. V was clipped by 3 bases and J by 7 bases, with 10 bases between them. The CDR3 sequence is 13 residues long. In nucleotides, the CDR3 is TGTGCCAGCAGTTTGTCAGAGGTTAATGAGCAGTTCTTC. Translation: CASSLSEVNEQFF.

This clonotype came up many times. The V call is TRBV9, the J call TRBJ2-3, with D uncertain. Looked up from germline, CDR1 is SGDLS and CDR2 is YYNGEE. V was cut by 2 bases and J by 2 bases, with 9 bases left in between. The CDR3 consists of 14 residues. The CDR3 sequence: CASSVKALTDTQYF. Here the CDR3 DNA reads TGTGCCAGCAGCGTTAAGGCGCTCACAGATACGCAGTATTTT.

Ten or more counts support this clonotype. V usage is TRBV10-3 and J usage is TRBJ2-3; a possible D gene is TRBD2 (5 bases). Deletions cut 4 bases from V and 1 base from J, with 12 bases between. The length of the CDR3 is 15 residues. The V gene's germline CDR1 is ENHRY and CDR2 SYGVKD. CDR3: CAISVFRGGTDTQYF. DNA for the CDR3: TGTGCCATCAGTGTGTTCCGGGGAGGCACAGATACGCAGTATTTT.

Many counts were recorded for this clonotype. The chain joins TRBV24-1 to TRBJ2-1; tentative D call: TRBD2 (5 bases). The CDR3 runs to 12 residues. Germline loops: CDR1 KGHDR, CDR2 SFDVKD. Trimming shortened V by 7 bases and J by 14 bases, and 17 bases separated the two germline ends. CDR3 loop: CATSRDGTKEFF. The CDR3 DNA is TGTGCCACCAGCCGGGATGGTACCAAGGAGTTCTTC.

This chain links TRBV29-1 with TRBJ2-1; D remains unclear. The CDR3 extends over 10 amino acids. Looked up from germline, CDR1 is SQVTM and CDR2 is ANQGSEA. Trimming pared 2 bases from V and 9 bases from J, leaving 5 bases between. The CDR3: CSVETGEQFF. CDR3 DNA sequence: TGCAGCGTTGAAACTGGTGAGCAGTTCTTC.

For this clonotype: This may come from a read error, since a much larger clone is one base off. This chain joins TRBV3-1 and TRBJ2-1, with TRBD1 identical over 8 bases. CDR3 length: 13 amino acids. V was clipped by 1 base and J by 8 bases; unmatched bases: 1. Looked up from germline, CDR1 is LGHDT and CDR2 is YNNKEL (reference sequence). DNA of the CDR3: TGTGCCAGCAGCCAAGCGGACAGGGATGAGCAGTTCTTC. This sequence encodes CASSQADRDEQFF.